This entry lists 21 T cell receptor beta chains sequenced from one sample in a study of blood T cell repertoires in COVID-19. Profiling relied on immunoSEQ multiplex PCR, and the TCRdb table lists in-frame clones only, not all of them. The repertoire holds about 260,000 clones, with around 90% as singletons. The sequencing sample was made of peripheral blood. Receptor source: a woman in her 70s with COVID-19, enrolled during active disease.

This sequence joins TRBV7-2 and TRBJ1-2; a possible D gene is TRBD1 (6 bases). Deletions cut 1 base from V and 3 bases from J, with 12 bases between. Germline V gene data show CDR1 as SGHTA and CDR2 as FQGNSA. This CDR3 comprises 15 residues. The CDR3 DNA is TGTGCCAGCAGCTTAGTAGGGGGAAGATACTATGGCTACACCTTC. Translated: CASSLVGGRYYGYTF.

V usage is TRBV10-3 and J usage is TRBJ1-1, with 7 bases identical to TRBD1. The CDR3 is 14 amino acids. Per the germline V gene, CDR1 is ENHRY and CDR2 is SYGVKD. Unmatched junction bases numbered 6, after V lost 7 bases and J lost 1 base. The chain's CDR3 is CAITTGQANTEAFF. CDR3 coding DNA: TGTGCCATCACTACCGGACAGGCGAACACTGAAGCTTTCTTT.

This clone was found once. The CDR3: CASGLTGTSGRGQFF. The CDR3 DNA follows: TGTGCTAGTGGTTTGACCGGGACTAGCGGGAGGGGGCAGTTCTTC. J is TRBJ2-1 and V is TRBV12-5, with 16 bases aligning to TRBD2. The CDR3 length is 15 residues. V shed 2 bases, J shed 12 bases, and the junction held 4 bases outside the gene matches. The germline gives CDR1 LGHNT, CDR2 FRNRAP.

This chain joins TRBV7-2 and TRBJ1-2, with 10 bases aligning to TRBD1. After removal of 5 bases from V and 7 bases from J, the junction contained 19 bases not matched to a gene. Germline V CDR1 and CDR2: SGHTA, FQGNSA. The CDR3 extends over 18 amino acids. CDR3 in amino acids: CASSPLPRDRGPWGGYTF. The CDR3 coding sequence is TGTGCCAGCAGCCCCCTCCCCCGGGACAGGGGACCTTGGGGTGGCTACACCTTC. Drawing the rest from reference TRBV7-2 and TRBJ1-2, the complete variable domain is GAGVSQSPSNKVTEKGKDVELRCDPISGHTALYWYRQSLGQGLEFLIYFQGNSAPDKSGLPSDRFSAERTGGSVSTLTIQRTQQEDSAVYLCASSPLPRDRGPWGGYTFGSGTRLTVV.

The chain carries TRBV5-6 and TRBJ2-5; D possibly corresponds to TRBD2 (5 bases). Trimming stripped 1 base from V and 0 bases from J, with 7 bases between. This CDR3 spans 14 amino acids. Germline CDR1 SGHDT, CDR2 YYEEEE. The CDR3 sequence: CASSLLGNQETQYF. CDR3 DNA: TGTGCCAGCAGCTTGCTCGGGAACCAAGAGACCCAGTACTTC. Variable domain in full (rest from reference TRBV5-6 and TRBJ2-5): DAGVTQSPTHLIKTRGQQVTLRCSPKSGHDTVSWYQQALGQGPQFIFQYYEEEERQRGNFPDRFSGHQFPNYSSELNVNALLLGDSALYLCASSLLGNQETQYFGPGTRLLVL.

This clone was detected a few times. V usage is TRBV27 and J usage is TRBJ1-5; 7 bases are shared with TRBD1. Trimming at V came to 8 bases and at J to 4 bases, leaving 8 bases not matched to a gene. Per germline, CDR1 MNHEY and CDR2 SMNVEV (reference sequence). The CDR3 contains 14 residues. The chain's CDR3 is CASGTGEENQPQHF. As DNA, the CDR3 is TGTGCCAGCGGCACAGGGGAGGAGAATCAGCCCCAGCATTTT.

The chain couples TRBV30 to TRBJ2-7, with D possibly being TRBD2 (6 bases). The CDR3 is 14 amino acids. Germline V lookup: CDR1 GTSNPN, CDR2 SVGIG (reference sequence). V lost 3 bases and J lost 1, with 13 bases in between. CDR3 sequence reads: CAWSKGTASYEQYF. CDR3 in DNA: TGTGCCTGGAGCAAAGGGACTGCTTCCTACGAGCAGTACTTC. The full variable domain, completed using reference TRBV30 and TRBJ2-7, is SQTIHQWPATLVQPVGSPLSLECTVEGTSNPNLYWYRQAAGRGLQLLFYSVGIGQISSEVPQNLSASRPQDRQFILSSKKLLLSDSGFYLCAWSKGTASYEQYFGPGTRLTVT.

The CDR3 coding sequence is TGTGCCACAGCAGGGGTGAATCAGCCCCAGCATTTT. It is translated as CATAGVNQPQHF. The rearrangement uses TRBV10-3 and TRBJ1-5; weak D call: TRBD1 (6 bases). CDR3 length: 12 amino acids. Germline-derived CDR1 and CDR2 are ENHRY and SYGVKD. V dropped 10 bases and J dropped 4 bases, with 11 bases sitting between them.

There are a few counts of this clone. V usage is TRBV6-5 and J usage is TRBJ1-5; 8 positions agree with TRBD1. With V trimmed by 5 bases and J by 11 bases, 14 bases remained unmatched. The germline V gene has CDR1 MNHEY and CDR2 SVGAGI. The CDR3 has 15 amino acids. As DNA, the CDR3 is TGTGCCAGCAGTCCCGGACAGGGAGGAACAGGGGCCCAGCATTTT. It is translated as CASSPGQGGTGAQHF.

V and J are TRBV5-8 and TRBJ1-2; TRBD1 agrees at 10 bases. Germline CDR1 is SGHTS and CDR2 is YDEGEE. Unmatched junction bases numbered 10, after V lost 5 bases and J lost 6 bases. The CDR3 is made up of 15 amino acids. The CDR3 region is CASRTPGQGIDGYTF. Written as DNA, the CDR3 is TGTGCCAGCAGGACGCCGGGACAGGGGATCGATGGCTACACCTTC.

The chain has TRBV2 and TRBJ2-1, with D possibly TRBD2 on 5 matching bases. The V end was cut by 7 bases, the J end by 10 bases, with 11 bases between. From germline, CDR1 is SNHLY and CDR2 FYNNEI. CDR3 size: 11 residues. This chain's CDR3 is CASILAGEQFF. CDR3 DNA sequence: TGTGCCAGCATCCTAGCTGGGGAGCAGTTCTTC.

The chain combines TRBV5-1 with TRBJ2-3; D is unresolved. The V end was cut by 0 bases, the J end by 0 bases, with 11 bases between. The CDR3 consists of 16 residues. Germline V gene sequence: CDR1 SGHRS, CDR2 YFSETQ. The CDR3 sequence is CASSLESGLSTDTQYF. The CDR3 bases are TGCGCCAGCAGCTTGGAGTCAGGCCTAAGCACAGATACGCAGTATTTT.

The chain is built from TRBV28 and TRBJ2-5; 8 nucleotides line up with TRBD1. The ends lost 5 bases at V and 7 bases at J; junction bases unmatched: 9. CDR1 is MDHEN and CDR2 is SYDVKM in the germline V gene. This CDR3 region has 14 residues. The CDR3 nucleotides read TGTGCCAGCAGTCCTAGGACAGGGAGGTCGACCCAGTACTTC. This sequence encodes CASSPRTGRSTQYF.

The chain is built from TRBV3-1 (or the pseudogene TRBV3-2) and TRBJ2-3; D is perhaps TRBD1 (6 bases). The CDR3 is 13 residues long. V was pared by 1 base and J by 7 bases, with 9 bases between. CDR1 and CDR2 (germline): LGHDT, YNNKEL (reference sequence). CDR3 bases: TGTGCCAGCAGCCAAGGGGACATCTATACGCAGTATTTT. Translating gives CASSQGDIYTQYF.

The V call is TRBV6-5, the J call TRBJ1-3, with D unclear. This CDR3 comprises 15 residues. Germline V CDR1 and CDR2: MNHEY, SVGAGI. Trimming cost V 6 bases and J 2 bases, with 14 bases left between them. CDR3 sequence reads: CASRQSFGPGNTIYF. The CDR3 nucleotides read TGTGCCAGCAGACAATCATTTGGGCCTGGAAACACCATATATTTT.

This clone is a singleton in its sample. The rearrangement joins TRBV19 to TRBJ1-5, with D maybe TRBD1 (6 bases). The CDR3 length is 13 residues. Germline assignment: CDR1 LNHDA and CDR2 SQIVND (reference sequence). Trimming shortened V by 5 bases and J by 7 bases, and 12 bases separated the two germline ends. The DNA of the CDR3 is TGTGCCAGTAGTCCAGGACAGCCCCAGCCCCAGCATTTT. Its translation: CASSPGQPQPQHF.

The chain is built from TRBV28 and TRBJ1-1; weak D call: TRBD1 (5 bases). The CDR3 runs to 14 residues. Trimming took 6 bases from V and 5 from J, leaving 16 bases between them. Looked up from germline, CDR1 is MDHEN and CDR2 is SYDVKM. The DNA for the CDR3 is TGTGCCAGCAGCAAGACAGAATTTAGGACTGAAGCTTTCTTT. Encoded protein: CASSKTEFRTEAFF.

This clone was recorded a few times. The V gene is TRBV18, the J gene TRBJ1-3, with 9 nucleotides matching TRBD1. Germline assignment: CDR1 KGHSH and CDR2 LQKENI. This CDR3 is built from 15 residues. Trimming at V came to 5 bases and at J to 6 bases, leaving 8 bases not matched to a gene. This chain's CDR3 is CASSTGTGSVNTIYF. Here the CDR3 DNA reads TGTGCCAGCTCAACCGGGACAGGGTCCGTAAACACCATATATTTT. Full variable domain (remainder filled in from reference TRBV18 and TRBJ1-3): NAGVMQNPRHLVRRRGQEARLRCSPMKGHSHVYWYRQLPEEGLKFMVYLQKENIIDESGMPKERFSAEFPKEGPSILRIQQVVRGDSAAYFCASSTGTGSVNTIYFGEGSWLTVV.

This sequence joins TRBV7-6 and TRBJ1-5; possibly TRBD1 for D (6 bases). V was pared by 5 bases and J by 2 bases, with 16 bases between. Germline lookup yields CDR1 SGHVS and CDR2 FNYEAQ. The CDR3 totals 16 residues. The CDR3 loop is CASSRHGGAGNQPQHF. For the CDR3, the DNA is TGTGCCAGCAGCCGTCATGGGGGGGCAGGCAATCAGCCCCAGCATTTT.

The CDR3 nucleotides are TGTGCCAGCAGGGCCCGCTGGTTCCGAAACACTGAAGCTTTCTTT. Its translation is CASRARWFRNTEAFF. This chain connects TRBV6-5 to TRBJ1-1; D not resolved. The CDR3 spans 15 residues. The germline gives CDR1 MNHEY, CDR2 SVGAGI. Trimming left V 6 bases short and J 2 bases short, with 16 bases between.

The gene calls are TRBV4-3 and TRBJ2-1; D may be TRBD2 (6 bases). V shed 0 bases and J shed 6 bases, with 15 bases lying between them. From germline, CDR1 is LGHNA and CDR2 YSLEER. The CDR3 is made up of 16 amino acids. The CDR3 nucleotides read TGCGCCAGCAGCCAAGATCTCCCGGGAGCGGGCAATGAGCAGTTCTTC. Protein sequence: CASSQDLPGAGNEQFF.